The 19 T cell receptor beta chains listed next were all sequenced from one sample in a study of Graves' ophthalmopathy and Graves' hyperthyroidism. Investigators amplified TCR beta CDR3 regions from RNA transcripts. HTBI-primed RT-PCR formed the first round, and a multiplex PCR formed the second. From the multiplex PCR reads, TCRdb called clonotypes with MiXCR, one entry per CDR3 protein. The repertoire holds 560,000 or so distinct CDR3 sequences, about two fifths seen once, with roughly 4% in the top ten. The sequenced sample was peripheral blood or thyroid tissue (not recorded which). The receptors were gathered from an adult man with Graves' hyperthyroidism.

This clonotype was seen repeatedly, ten times or more. The genes are TRBV9 and TRBJ1-2, with D possibly matching TRBD1 (5 bases). The CDR3 has 14 amino acids. Deletions cut 4 bases from V and 8 bases from J, with 18 bases between. The germline V gene encodes CDR1 SGDLS and CDR2 YYNGEE. The CDR3 DNA reads TGTGCCAGCAGCACCCCCGGGACGGCCCACGGCTACACCTTC. It yields the protein CASSTPGTAHGYTF.

The J gene is TRBJ1-2, the V gene TRBV7-9; D unresolved. Germline V gives CDR1 SEHNR, CDR2 FQNEAQ (reference sequence). CDR3 length: 14 residues. V lost 4 bases to trimming and J lost 6 bases, with 15 bases between them. CDR3 sequence (DNA): TGTGCCAGCAGCTCACCCTCTTCGGCGGATGGCTACACCTTC. As protein: CASSSPSSADGYTF.

Regarding this clonotype: This may stem from a read error, because a much larger clone lies one nucleotide away. The rearrangement uses TRBV10-3 and TRBJ1-5; 7 nucleotides line up with TRBD1. The junction had 6 bases not matched to a gene; V was cut back by 5 bases and J by 2 bases. The length of the CDR3 is 15 residues. CDR1 ENHRY and CDR2 SYGVKD come from the germline V gene. For the CDR3, the DNA is TGTGCCATCAGTTGGAACAGGGGAGGCAATCAGCCCCAGCATTTT. Its translation is CAISWNRGGNQPQHF.

The V call is TRBV10-1, the J call TRBJ2-7; D may be TRBD1 (5 bases). Germline V CDR1 and CDR2: WNHNN, SYGVQD (reference sequence). The CDR3 contains 16 residues. V was pared by 2 bases and J by 5 bases, with 19 bases between. The CDR3 DNA is TGCGCCAGCAGTGAGAACTTGATCTCTGGGGCCAACGAGCAGTACTTC. Protein sequence: CASSENLISGANEQYF.

The V call is TRBV5-1, the J call TRBJ1-2; 7 bases align to TRBD1. CDR3 length equals 14 residues. In germline, CDR1 is SGHRS, CDR2 YFSETQ. V was clipped by 5 bases and J by 4 bases; unmatched bases: 8. CDR3 loop: CASRQGTATYGYTF. The CDR3 DNA is TGCGCCAGCAGGCAGGGGACAGCGACCTATGGCTACACCTTC.

This clonotype came up many times. The chain uses TRBV12-3 or TRBV12-4 and TRBJ2-7; 10 bases align to TRBD2. The V segment lost 6 bases and the J segment 4 bases; nucleotides outside the gene matches: 3. The CDR3 contains 13 residues. The CDR3 DNA sequence: TGTGCCAGCAGGTCTAGCGGGAGTTACGAGCAGTACTTC. It yields the protein CASRSSGSYEQYF.

Ten or more counts support this clonotype. J is TRBJ1-1 and V is TRBV12-3 or TRBV12-4, with TRBD1 matching over 11 bases. V dropped 5 bases and J dropped 4; count of bases not matched to a gene: 9. The CDR3 loop spans 16 amino acids. The CDR3 nucleotides read TGTGCCAGCAGTCAGGGGACAGGGGGGATCGGCACTGAAGCTTTCTTT. Translated: CASSQGTGGIGTEAFF.

On this clonotype: A clone one base away is much larger, so this may be a read error. The chain combines TRBV5-1 with TRBJ2-5; 10 nucleotides line up with TRBD2. Losses at the gene ends were 4 bases for V and 7 bases for J; bases not matched to a gene: 10. This CDR3 has 15 residues. Looked up from germline, CDR1 is SGHRS and CDR2 is YFSETQ. CDR3 loop: CASSKPSGSSGTQYF. The CDR3, as DNA: TGCGCCAGCAGCAAACCTAGCGGGAGCTCAGGGACCCAGTACTTC.

The chain uses TRBV7-4 and TRBJ1-4, with 9 bases fitting TRBD1. Germline V lookup: CDR1 SGHVT, CDR2 SQSDAQ. This CDR3 has 16 amino acids. The V gene end was trimmed by 5 bases and the J gene end by 8 bases; junction bases not matched to a gene: 12. The CDR3 bases are TGTGCCAGCAGCCCAGGAGGCTACGGACAGGGGGAAAAACTGTTTTTT. Protein sequence: CASSPGGYGQGEKLFF.

This clonotype came up a few times. In nucleotides, the CDR3 is TGTGCCAGCAGTTCACCAGGAAACACCGGGGAGCTGTTTTTT. This gives the protein CASSSPGNTGELFF. This chain links TRBV28 with TRBJ2-2; D call uncertain. Germline CDR1 is MDHEN and CDR2 is SYDVKM. This CDR3 contains 14 residues. V lost 4 bases and J 2 bases, leaving 8 bases between the germline ends.

This clonotype has just a few counts. One end of the junction is discordant with germline, which a read error may explain. V usage is TRBV5-1 and J usage is TRBJ2-7; D may be TRBD2 (5 bases). The germline V gene has CDR1 SGHRS and CDR2 YFSETQ. The CDR3 spans 13 residues. The CDR3 here is CASSLREAYEQCF. Here the CDR3 DNA reads TGCGCCAGCAGCTTGCGGGAAGCCTACGAGCAGTGCTTC.

V gene TRBV24-1 combines with J gene TRBJ2-1; a possible D gene is TRBD2 (6 bases). With 1 base removed from V and 0 bases from J, the gap between germline ends came to 15 bases. Germline lookup yields CDR1 KGHDR and CDR2 SFDVKD. The CDR3 is made up of 18 amino acids. This chain's CDR3 is CATSDLGFWRDSYNEQFF. The CDR3 DNA is TGTGCCACCAGTGATTTAGGCTTCTGGCGGGACTCCTACAATGAGCAGTTCTTC.

The chain combines TRBV20-1 with TRBJ2-3; 9 bases are shared with TRBD2. V lost 3 bases and J lost 5; bases outside the gene matches: 9. Germline V gives CDR1 DFQATT, CDR2 SNEGSKA (reference sequence). The CDR3 is 15 amino acids. The CDR3 nucleotides are TGCAGTGCTAGCTCGGTCCTAGCGGGGCAAGATACGCAGTATTTT. Amino acid sequence: CSASSVLAGQDTQYF.

At least ten counts were recorded for this clonotype. The J gene is TRBJ1-6, the V gene TRBV7-8, with 11 bases fitting TRBD1. Germline V gene data show CDR1 as SGHVS and CDR2 as FQNEAQ. The ends lost 1 base at V and 11 bases at J; junction bases unmatched: 7. This CDR3 comprises 16 residues. CDR3 region: CASSLVGQGVEAPLHF. CDR3 DNA: TGTGCCAGCAGCTTAGTGGGACAGGGGGTCGAGGCACCCCTCCACTTT.

This sequence joins TRBV7-3 and TRBJ1-2; D unclear. The ends were cut back, 5 bases at V and 8 bases at J, with 21 bases in the middle. Per germline, CDR1 SGHTA and CDR2 FQGTGA. The CDR3 consists of 15 residues. CDR3 bases: TGTGCCAGCAGCCCCAACCGGGTCTCCCCTAGAGGCTACACCTTC. Its translation: CASSPNRVSPRGYTF.

The table lists this clonotype with a few counts. V is TRBV7-8 and J is TRBJ1-4; 10 nucleotides match TRBD1. The CDR3 is 16 residues long. Germline CDR1 and CDR2: SGHVS and FQNEAQ. V was pared by 5 bases and J by 5 bases, with 8 bases of the junction left unmatched. CDR3 nucleotides: TGTGCCAGCAGCCTCGGGACAGGGGAACCAAATGAAAAACTGTTTTTT. Its translation is CASSLGTGEPNEKLFF.

At least ten counts were recorded for this clonotype. The V call is TRBV20-1, the J call TRBJ2-7, with D hard to call. The V end lost 3 bases, the J end lost 6 bases, and 18 bases lay between the germline ends. Per germline, CDR1 DFQATT and CDR2 SNEGSKA (reference sequence). The CDR3 consists of 14 residues. CDR3 bases: TGCAGTGCTAGTAGGTCGCGAGGTGGAGTCGAGCAGTACTTC. Protein: CSASRSRGGVEQYF.

The chain combines TRBV10-3 with TRBJ2-5; perhaps TRBD2 as D (5 bases). This CDR3 has 14 amino acids. Deletions cut 3 bases from V and 5 bases from J, with 13 bases between. CDR1 and CDR2 from the germline V gene are ENHRY and SYGVKD. For the CDR3, the DNA is TGTGCCATCAGTGACGAGGGCACCGGGGAGACCCAGTACTTC. Translated, it gives CAISDEGTGETQYF.

This clonotype has at least ten counts. The chain is built from TRBV20-1 and TRBJ2-5; the D gene could be TRBD1 or TRBD2 (6 bases each). The CDR3 spans 14 residues. Germline V gene sequence: CDR1 DFQATT, CDR2 SNEGSKA (reference sequence). Deletions cut 1 base from V and 2 bases from J, with 11 bases between. CDR3 residues: CSARGGAEQETQYF. DNA for the CDR3: TGCAGTGCTAGAGGGGGGGCGGAACAAGAGACCCAGTACTTC.